The source of this T cell receptor (beta chain) is a study of blood T cell repertoires in COVID-19. Study at large: The study drew acute and convalescent COVID-19 samples from the United States, Italy and Spain.

TCRdb's table, derived via immunoSEQ multiplex PCR, lists solely in-frame clones and lacks some. The sample contains fewer than 300,000 clones, just over 90% of which appear only once. Seattle's cohort entered during active infection and was followed longitudinally. Comments on this clone: This same CDR3 is encoded by further DNA sequences in the sample.

Sample: peripheral blood. This receptor was identified in a woman aged 30 to 39 with COVID-19, enrolled during active disease.

The CDR3 spells CASSYSTGGYGYTF. In DNA, the CDR3 is TGTGCCAGCAGTTACTCGACAGGGGGCTATGGCTACACCTTC. The V call is TRBV6-5, the J call TRBJ1-2; 9 nucleotides agree with TRBD1. CDR3 length equals 14 residues. Germline V gives CDR1 MNHEY, CDR2 SVGAGI. J gave up 4 bases and V 0 bases, and 0 bases lay outside the gene matches.